A selection of T cell receptor beta chains follows, all from one sample in a study of T cells after yellow fever vaccination. TCRdb fed the 5' RACE reads into MiXCR, producing one record per CDR3 protein. The table includes hundreds of thousands of distinct CDR3 sequences, around 17% detected once. The sample here was PBMCs, taken less than 6 days after the first yellow fever vaccination. Receptors originate from a man aged 18 to 30 who received the YFV17D yellow fever vaccine. Both conserved end residues are part of each CDR3. Fields, in order: V gene, clone size, D gene, J gene, CDR3 DNA, CDR3 protein. The D gene is left open where the match is weak. The size of a clone is reported for some rows only, either as once, few or many, or as a class for expanded clones.

TRBV10-3,few,NA,TRBJ2-5,TGTGCCATCAGTGAGTCGAACGGGGGTCTACAAGAGACCCAGTACTTC,CAISESNGGLQETQYF
TRBV11-2,few,TRBD2,TRBJ2-5,TGTGCCAGCAGCCAACCCTTAGCGGGGTTAGAGACCCAGTACTTC,CASSQPLAGLETQYF
TRBV6-2/TRBV6-3,NA,NA,TRBJ1-1,TGTGCCAGCAGTTCTCACCCAAGGGGAACGAACACTGAAGCTTTCTTT,CASSSHPRGTNTEAFF
TRBV28,NA,NA,TRBJ2-6,TGTGCCAGCAAGGACTCTGGGGCCAACGTCCTGACTTTC,CASKDSGANVLTF
TRBV7-3,few,NA,TRBJ2-2,TGTGCCAGCAGCTCGGGGCAAGGCGGGGAGCTGTTTTTT,CASSSGQGGELFF
TRBV19,few,TRBD2,TRBJ2-1,TGTGCCAGTAGTATGCTAGCGGGGTACAATGAGCAGTTCTTC,CASSMLAGYNEQFF
TRBV24-1,NA,TRBD1,TRBJ2-5,TGTGCCACCAGGGCAGGGGGCCAGGAGACCCAGTACTTC,CATRAGGQETQYF
TRBV24-1,few,NA,TRBJ2-2,TGTGCCACCAGTGAGGGGTATTCCGACACCGGGGAGCTGTTTTTT,CATSEGYSDTGELFF
TRBV4-2,NA,NA,TRBJ1-4,TGTGCCAGCAGCCAAGATCGGGCAGGGAAGAATGAAAAACTGTTTTTT,CASSQDRAGKNEKLFF
TRBV4-2,few,TRBD1,TRBJ1-2,TGTGCCAGCAGCCAAGGACAGGGGGCGCCGCCCGGGGGCTACACCTTC,CASSQGQGAPPGGYTF
TRBV15,few,NA,TRBJ1-3,TGTGCCACCAGCGCCCGGGGGCCCCCTGGAAACACCATATATTTT,CATSARGPPGNTIYF
TRBV10-1,NA,NA,TRBJ2-5,TGCGCCAGCAGTGACTCCGGAGGGCAAGAGACCCAGTACTTC,CASSDSGGQETQYF
TRBV7-9,many,TRBD1,TRBJ1-6,TGTGCCAGCAGCTTACGTCTCGGGACAGACAATTCACCCCTCCACTTT,CASSLRLGTDNSPLHF
TRBV12-3/TRBV12-4,few,NA,TRBJ2-4,TGTGCCAGCAGTTTAGGAGTTCGGGGAACCATTCAGTACTTC,CASSLGVRGTIQYF
TRBV4-2,NA,NA,TRBJ2-1,TGTGCCAGCAGCCAAGCTCCGTGGTCCTACAATGAGCAGTTCTTC,CASSQAPWSYNEQFF
TRBV5-1,NA,NA,TRBJ1-5,TGCGCCAGCAGCCCTTCGGACTTGCCCAATCAGCCCCAGCATTTT,CASSPSDLPNQPQHF
TRBV4-2,NA,NA,TRBJ2-3,TGTGCCAGCAGCCTCCGGGGGGCTTCCACAGATACGCAGTATTTT,CASSLRGASTDTQYF
TRBV10-2,NA,NA,TRBJ2-5,TGCGCCAGCAGTGACCCAGGCTGGGAGACCCAGTACTTC,CASSDPGWETQYF
TRBV11-2,many,TRBD1,TRBJ2-7,TGTGCCAGCAGCTTAGGGACAGGGCTTGTTAGGCGCTCCTACGAGCAGTACTTC,CASSLGTGLVRRSYEQYF
TRBV9,few,TRBD2,TRBJ2-1,TGTGCCAGCAGCCTCTCCCTTCCGGGGGGATCCTCCAATGAGCAGTTCTTC,CASSLSLPGGSSNEQFF
TRBV7-2,few,NA,TRBJ2-1,TGTGCCAGCAGCTTGGTCTTCCGGAATGAGCAGTTCTTC,CASSLVFRNEQFF
TRBV7-2,few,TRBD2,TRBJ2-5,TGTGCCAGCAGCTTAGGGGGGGGGGTGACCCAGTACTTC,CASSLGGGVTQYF
TRBV12-3/TRBV12-4,NA,NA,TRBJ1-2,TGTGCCAGCAGTTTAGCGCGCAGGGGAAGTGGCTACACCTTC,CASSLARRGSGYTF
TRBV5-1,NA,TRBD2,TRBJ2-1,TGCGCCAGCAGCTTAGTGACTAGCGGCCTGGGTGAGCAGTTCTTC,CASSLVTSGLGEQFF
TRBV20-1,NA,TRBD2,TRBJ2-3,TGCAGTGCCGTCCTACCAGCGGGGCTGCCGAGCACAGATACGCAGTATTTT,CSAVLPAGLPSTDTQYF
TRBV28,few,NA,TRBJ2-5,TGTGCCAGCCTAGATATGGGGGAATCAGGCGGAGAGACCCAGTACTTC,CASLDMGESGGETQYF
TRBV12-3/TRBV12-4,NA,NA,TRBJ2-7,TGTGCCAGCAGTTTTCGGCGCTACGGCTACGAGCAGTACTTC,CASSFRRYGYEQYF
TRBV10-2,few,NA,TRBJ2-3,TGCGCCAGCCTCAGCACAGATACGCAGTATTTT,CASLSTDTQYF
TRBV12-3/TRBV12-4,NA,NA,TRBJ2-4,TGTGCCAGCAGTTTATCAGGGGTTCTGGTCATTCAGTACTTC,CASSLSGVLVIQYF
TRBV7-2,NA,NA,TRBJ2-2,TGTGCCAGCAATACGATGGCGAACACCGGGGAGCTGTTTTTT,CASNTMANTGELFF
TRBV5-4,NA,TRBD1,TRBJ2-7,TGTGCCAGCAGCTTGGGGGGGACAGTTACCTACGAGCAGTACTTC,CASSLGGTVTYEQYF
TRBV5-1,NA,NA,TRBJ2-1,TGCGCCAGCACTATCGGAGGGGGCTGGGGCAATGAGCAGTTCTTC,CASTIGGGWGNEQFF
TRBV6-1,NA,NA,TRBJ2-3,TGTGCCAGCACCATGGGGGGGGGCTCCCCAACCACAGATACGCAGTATTTT,CASTMGGGSPTTDTQYF
TRBV7-8,few,NA,TRBJ2-3,TGTGCCAGCAGCTTAATCGTCGGTTCCACAGATACGCAGTATTTT,CASSLIVGSTDTQYF
TRBV7-2,NA,NA,TRBJ2-7,TGTGCCAGCAGCTTACGTGGGGGGCCTTCCTACGAGCAGTACTTC,CASSLRGGPSYEQYF
TRBV6-2/TRBV6-3,few,NA,TRBJ1-1,TGTGCCAGCAGTGGACGACAGACCACTGAAGCTTTCTTT,CASSGRQTTEAFF
TRBV20-1,few,NA,TRBJ2-5,TGCAGTGCTAGAGGGGGGGTTCTGACCCAAGAGACCCAGTACTTC,CSARGGVLTQETQYF
TRBV7-9,few,NA,TRBJ1-6,TGTGCCAGCAGCTTAGGAATAGGGTCGTCAGCTTCACCCCTCCACTTT,CASSLGIGSSASPLHF
TRBV27,few,NA,TRBJ2-3,TGTGCCAGCAGTTTCCGGACAGGGAGGGGCCCAGATACGCAGTATTTT,CASSFRTGRGPDTQYF
TRBV4-3,NA,TRBD1,TRBJ1-4,TGCGCCAGCAGCCAGGGGACAGGCATTAATGAAAAACTGTTTTTT,CASSQGTGINEKLFF
TRBV3-1,few,NA,TRBJ2-3,TGTGCCAGCAGCCCTGGACAGTTTTGGGATACGCAGTATTTT,CASSPGQFWDTQYF
TRBV6-2/TRBV6-3,few,TRBD1,TRBJ2-5,TGTGCCAGCAGTTACTCGAGGGGACAGCAAGAGACCCAGTACTTC,CASSYSRGQQETQYF
TRBV19,NA,NA,TRBJ1-4,TGTGCCAGTAGTAGATCTGCTAACGAAAAACTGTTTTTT,CASSRSANEKLFF
TRBV27,NA,TRBD2,TRBJ2-7,TGTGCCACTGGACTAGCGCCCTCCTACGAGCAGTACTTC,CATGLAPSYEQYF
TRBV20-1,NA,NA,TRBJ1-5,TGCAGTGCACCTGGACGGCAAAATAGCAATCAGCCCCAGCATTTT,CSAPGRQNSNQPQHF
TRBV5-1,NA,NA,TRBJ1-1,TGCGCCAGCAGCTTGACCAGCCCGAACACTGAAGCTTTCTTT,CASSLTSPNTEAFF
TRBV7-9,NA,TRBD1,TRBJ1-1,TGTGCCAGCGGGGACAGTTGGGGGACTGAAGCTTTCTTT,CASGDSWGTEAFF
TRBV29-1,NA,NA,TRBJ2-1,TGCAGCGCCCAGGGGCCATACAATGAGCAGTTCTTC,CSAQGPYNEQFF
TRBV7-9,few,TRBD1,TRBJ1-6,TGTGCCAGCAGCTTAGTCGGGACAGGGGATAATTCACCCCTCCACTTT,CASSLVGTGDNSPLHF
TRBV24-1,many,TRBD1,TRBJ1-1,TGTGCCACCAGTGATGGGACAGGCACTGAAGCTTTCTTT,CATSDGTGTEAFF
TRBV27,NA,NA,TRBJ2-3,TGTGCCAGCTGCTACGACCCACGATTTCCAGATACGCAGTATTTT,CASCYDPRFPDTQYF
TRBV6-1,NA,NA,TRBJ2-3,TGTGCCAGCAGCTGGAGCGCAGATACGCAGTATTTT,CASSWSADTQYF
TRBV4-2,NA,NA,TRBJ2-6,TGTGCCAGCAGCCACTCCGCAGTGGAGTCCAACGTCCTGACTTTC,CASSHSAVESNVLTF